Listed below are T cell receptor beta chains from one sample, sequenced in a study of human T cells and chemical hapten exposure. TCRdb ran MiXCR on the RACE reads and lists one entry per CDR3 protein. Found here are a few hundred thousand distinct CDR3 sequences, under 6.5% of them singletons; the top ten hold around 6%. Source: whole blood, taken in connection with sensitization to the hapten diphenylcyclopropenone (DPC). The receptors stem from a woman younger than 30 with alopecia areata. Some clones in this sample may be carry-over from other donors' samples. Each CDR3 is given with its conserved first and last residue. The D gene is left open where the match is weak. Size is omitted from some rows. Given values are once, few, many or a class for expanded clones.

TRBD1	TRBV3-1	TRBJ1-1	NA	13	CASSQQGARGAFF	TGTGCCAGCAGCCAACAGGGGGCGCGAGGGGCTTTCTTT
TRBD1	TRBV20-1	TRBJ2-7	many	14	CSASIAGTGYEQYF	TGCAGTGCTAGTATAGCCGGGACAGGCTACGAGCAGTACTTC
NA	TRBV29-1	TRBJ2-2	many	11	CSVVKAGELFF	TGCAGCGTTGTGAAAGCCGGGGAGCTGTTTTTT
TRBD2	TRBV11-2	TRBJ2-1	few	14	CASSSPLSGGEQFF	TGTGCCAGCAGCTCCCCGTTAAGCGGGGGGGAGCAGTTCTTC
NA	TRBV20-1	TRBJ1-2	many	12	CSATGNNYGYTF	TGCAGTGCTACCGGGAATAACTATGGCTACACCTTC
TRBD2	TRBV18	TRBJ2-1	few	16	CASSPPPRLALNEQFF	TGTGCCAGCTCACCACCTCCGAGACTAGCTCTCAATGAGCAGTTCTTC
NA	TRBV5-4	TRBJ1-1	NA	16	CASSFRGSHPYTEAFF	TGTGCCAGCAGCTTTCGGGGCAGTCACCCGTACACTGAAGCTTTCTTT
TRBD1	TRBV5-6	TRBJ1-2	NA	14	CASSLGEGAYGYTF	TGTGCCAGCAGCTTGGGAGAGGGGGCCTACGGCTACACCTTC
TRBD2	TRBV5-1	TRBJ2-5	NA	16	CASSLAAGGRRETQYF	TGCGCCAGCAGCTTGGCGGCGGGGGGGCGTCGAGAGACCCAGTACTTC
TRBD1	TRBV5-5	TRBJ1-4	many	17	CASSLGQSLGPNEKLFF	TGTGCCAGCAGCCTGGGACAGAGCTTAGGACCTAATGAAAAACTGTTTTTT
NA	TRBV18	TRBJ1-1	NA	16	CASSPSAEGQYTEAFF	TGTGCCAGCTCACCGTCGGCAGAGGGGCAATATACTGAAGCTTTCTTT
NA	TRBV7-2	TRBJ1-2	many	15	CASSLAQAGLNGYTF	TGTGCCAGCAGCTTAGCGCAAGCAGGGTTAAATGGCTACACCTTC
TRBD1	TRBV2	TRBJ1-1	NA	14	CASSARGPNTEAFF	TGTGCCAGCAGTGCCAGGGGGCCCAACACTGAAGCTTTCTTT
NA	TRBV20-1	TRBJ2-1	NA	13	CSAVRETYNEQFF	TGCAGTGCCGTCCGTGAAACCTACAATGAGCAGTTCTTC
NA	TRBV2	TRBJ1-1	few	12	CASSEGGIEAFF	TGTGCCAGCAGTGAGGGAGGGATTGAAGCTTTCTTT
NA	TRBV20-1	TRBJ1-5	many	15	CSARDSRVGNQPQHF	TGCAGTGCTAGAGATAGCAGGGTTGGTAATCAGCCCCAGCATTTT
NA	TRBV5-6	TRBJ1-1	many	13	CASSLVVNTEAFF	TGTGCCAGCAGCTTGGTCGTGAACACTGAAGCTTTCTTT
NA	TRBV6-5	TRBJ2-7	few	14	CASSQKRTTYEQYF	TGTGCCAGCAGCCAGAAACGGACAACCTACGAGCAGTACTTC
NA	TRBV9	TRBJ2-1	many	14	CASSPRGPYNEQFF	TGTGCCAGCAGCCCCAGGGGACCCTACAATGAGCAGTTCTTC
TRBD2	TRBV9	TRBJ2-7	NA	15	CASSVSGESSYEQYF	TGTGCCAGCAGCGTAAGCGGGGAGAGCTCCTACGAGCAGTACTTC
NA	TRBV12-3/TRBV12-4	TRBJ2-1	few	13	CASSFTRGNEQFF	TGTGCCAGCAGTTTTACCAGGGGAAATGAGCAGTTCTTC
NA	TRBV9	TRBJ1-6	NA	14	CASSVGSGNSPLHF	TGTGCCAGCAGCGTAGGGAGCGGGAATTCACCCCTCCACTTT
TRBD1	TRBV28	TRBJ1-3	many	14	CASSLQGARVTIYF	TGTGCCAGCAGTCTACAGGGGGCTAGGGTAACCATATATTTT
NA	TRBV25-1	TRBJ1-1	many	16	CASSPPPGERGTEAFF	TGTGCCAGCAGTCCCCCCCCAGGGGAAAGAGGCACTGAAGCTTTCTTT
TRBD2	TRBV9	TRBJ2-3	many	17	CASSFPKRGVYTDTQYF	TGTGCCAGCAGCTTCCCCAAGCGGGGGGTATATACAGATACGCAGTATTTT
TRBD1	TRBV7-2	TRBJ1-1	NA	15	CASSPQDRVDTEAFF	TGTGCCAGCAGCCCTCAGGACAGGGTGGACACTGAAGCTTTCTTT
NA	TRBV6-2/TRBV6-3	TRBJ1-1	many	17	CASSRDSQDSMNTEAFF	TGTGCCAGCAGTCGAGACAGCCAGGATTCCATGAACACTGAAGCTTTCTTT
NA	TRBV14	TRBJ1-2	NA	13	CASSPRVRDGYTF	TGTGCCAGCAGCCCCCGTGTCAGAGATGGCTACACCTTC
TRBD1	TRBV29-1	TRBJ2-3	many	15	CSVRRGTGDTDTQYF	TGCAGCGTTCGGCGGGGGACAGGGGATACAGATACGCAGTATTTT
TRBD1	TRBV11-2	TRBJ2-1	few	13	CASSLDRENEQFF	TGTGCCAGCAGCCTGGACAGGGAGAATGAGCAGTTCTTC
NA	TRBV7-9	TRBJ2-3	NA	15	CASSSLQGWTDTQYF	TGTGCCAGCAGCTCACTACAGGGATGGACAGATACGCAGTATTTT
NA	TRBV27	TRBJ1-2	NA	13	CASSADRPHGYTF	TGTGCCAGCAGCGCGGACCGCCCCCATGGCTACACCTTC
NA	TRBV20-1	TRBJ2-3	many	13	CSARVAATDTQYF	TGCAGTGCTAGAGTAGCGGCAACAGATACGCAGTATTTT
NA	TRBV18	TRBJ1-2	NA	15	CASSPRGGPNYGYTF	TGTGCCAGCTCACCACGCGGGGGGCCGAACTATGGCTACACCTTC
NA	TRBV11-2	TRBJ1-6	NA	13	CASSLWGKSPLHF	TGTGCCAGCAGCTTATGGGGGAAATCACCCCTCCACTTT
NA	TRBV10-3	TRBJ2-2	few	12	CAIRFGTGELFF	TGTGCCATCAGGTTCGGCACCGGGGAGCTGTTTTTT
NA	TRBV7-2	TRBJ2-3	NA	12	CASSHISDTQYF	TGTGCCAGCAGCCATATTTCAGATACGCAGTATTTT
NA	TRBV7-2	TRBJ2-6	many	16	CASSLVGTSGANVLTF	TGTGCCAGCAGCTTGGTCGGTACCTCTGGGGCCAACGTCCTGACTTTC
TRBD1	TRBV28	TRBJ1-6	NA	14	CASNPGQGVSPLHF	TGTGCCAGCAACCCGGGACAGGGGGTTTCTCCCCTCCACTTT
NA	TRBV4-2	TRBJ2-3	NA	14	CASSQLQGEDTQYF	TGTGCCAGCAGCCAGTTACAGGGAGAAGATACGCAGTATTTT
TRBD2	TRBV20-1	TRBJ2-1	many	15	CSAPRSGGDYNEQFF	TGCAGTGCCCCGAGGAGCGGGGGGGACTACAATGAGCAGTTCTTC